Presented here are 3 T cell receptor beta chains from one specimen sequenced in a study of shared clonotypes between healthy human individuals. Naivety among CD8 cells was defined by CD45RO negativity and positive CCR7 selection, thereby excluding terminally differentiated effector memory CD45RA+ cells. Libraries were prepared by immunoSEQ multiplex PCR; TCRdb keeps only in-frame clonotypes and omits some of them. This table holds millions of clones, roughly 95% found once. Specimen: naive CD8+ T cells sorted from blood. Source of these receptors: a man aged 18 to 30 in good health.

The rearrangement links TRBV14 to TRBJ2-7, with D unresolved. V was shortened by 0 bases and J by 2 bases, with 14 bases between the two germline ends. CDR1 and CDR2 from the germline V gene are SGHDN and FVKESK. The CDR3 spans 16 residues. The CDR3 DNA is TGTGCCAGCAGCCAAGAAAGGTATTTCTCGGCCTACGAGCAGTACTTC. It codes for CASSQERYFSAYEQYF.

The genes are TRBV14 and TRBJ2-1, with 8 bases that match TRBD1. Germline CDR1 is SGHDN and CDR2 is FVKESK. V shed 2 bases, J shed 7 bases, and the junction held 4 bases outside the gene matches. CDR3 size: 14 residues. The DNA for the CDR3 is TGTGCCAGCAGCCAACTGACAGGGGTAAATGAGCAGTTCTTC. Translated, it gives CASSQLTGVNEQFF.

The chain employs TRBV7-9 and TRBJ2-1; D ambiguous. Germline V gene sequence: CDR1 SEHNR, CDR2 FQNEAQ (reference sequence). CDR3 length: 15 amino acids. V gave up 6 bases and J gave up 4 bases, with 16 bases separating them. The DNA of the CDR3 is TGTGCCAGCAGTATGACGGGTGTGGGGTACAATGAGCAGTTCTTC. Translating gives CASSMTGVGYNEQFF.